This paragraph covers one TCR beta chain sequence. Its antigen is not identified. MiXCR, applied by TCRdb to the 5' RACE reads, yields one record per CDR3 protein. The profile covers roughly 170,000 distinct CDR3 sequences, with 18% appearing a single time and roughly 3.8% taken by the ten largest. These data belong to a study of T-cell memory formation after mild COVID-19. Overall study context: Among the donors, TCR clusters were largely specific to each donor. Study-level points and caveats: Clones contracting across day 15 to 85 had a balanced CD4/CD8 profile; later expanding clones leaned CD4+. The study found contracting CD4+ clones mainly in CM and EM and contracting CD8+ clones in EMRA.

Sequencing was carried out using PBMCs or a T cell subset sorted from them (not recorded which). The clonotype originates from a man aged 18 to 30 who had mild COVID-19 (a few samples of this study predate the infection). Cell type and time point are not known.

The DNA for the CDR3 is TGTGCCAGCAGCTCCGGACACCACGCAACTAATGAAAAACTGTTTTTT. The encoded protein is CASSSGHHATNEKLFF. V and J are TRBV5-5 and TRBJ1-4; D possibly corresponds to TRBD1 (5 bases). V was shortened by 3 bases and J by 0 bases, with 12 bases between the two germline ends. CDR1 is SGHKS, CDR2 YYEKEE, per germline (reference sequence). The CDR3 extends over 16 amino acids.